The 10 T cell receptor beta chains listed next were all sequenced from one sample in a study of Ad26.COV2.S vaccination and SARS-CoV-2 variants. Described treatment: roughly 18 received Ad26.COV2.S at low or high dose, single or two shots; several received placebo; per-sample allocation not given. Day 63 after the first vaccine or placebo injection was the time point for sampling. Sequencing used immunoSEQ multiplex PCR; TCRdb keeps in-frame clones, though not all of them. The table lists fewer than 500,000 clones, less than 95% of them singletons, with 4.3% in the top ten. The sequenced sample was peripheral blood, obtained in a trial of Ad26.COV2.S vaccine versus placebo. These TCRs come from a person aged 18-65 years who received the Ad26.COV2.S COVID-19 vaccine or a placebo.

The V call is TRBV30, the J call TRBJ2-7; D not certain. CDR3 length: 12 residues. Per germline, CDR1 GTSNPN and CDR2 SVGIG (reference sequence). The germline V and J ends were trimmed by 4 bases and 1 base, with 8 bases remaining between them. In DNA form, the CDR3 reads TGTGCCTGGACTAGTTCTTCCTACGAGCAGTACTTC. Translation gives CAWTSSSYEQYF.

DNA of the CDR3: TGTGCCAGTAGTATAGTTTGGGGGTACGAGCAGTACTTC. Translation: CASSIVWGYEQYF. The chain has TRBV19 and TRBJ2-7; D assignment may be TRBD1 or TRBD2 (5 bases each). CDR3 length: 13 amino acids. Germline CDR1 LNHDA, CDR2 SQIVND (reference sequence). V was trimmed by 1 base and J by 4 bases, leaving 8 bases between them.

V usage is TRBV11-3 and J usage is TRBJ2-1; TRBD2 agrees at 9 bases. There are 17 residues in the CDR3. J lost 7 bases, V lost 5 bases, and 15 bases had no gene match. CDR1 and CDR2 from the germline V gene are SGHNT and YENEEA. In DNA form, the CDR3 reads TGTGCCAGCAGCCCCGGGAGGGTAGCGGGAGTAGAAAATGAGCAGTTCTTC. It codes for CASSPGRVAGVENEQFF. Drawing the rest from reference TRBV11-3 and TRBJ2-1, the complete variable domain is EAGVVQSPRYKIIEKKQPVAFWCNPISGHNTLYWYLQNLGQGPELLIRYENEEAVDDSQLPKDRFSAERLKGVDSTLKIQPAELGDSAVYLCASSPGRVAGVENEQFFGPGTRLTVL.

V gene TRBV3-1 (or the pseudogene TRBV3-2) combines with J gene TRBJ2-4, with 11 bases that match TRBD1. The CDR3 consists of 16 residues. The germline V gene encodes CDR1 LGHDT and CDR2 YNNKEL (reference sequence). V shed 3 bases and J 10 bases; nucleotides not matched to a gene: 11. The CDR3 sequence is CASSQRTGGEKGIQYF. In DNA, the CDR3 is TGTGCCAGCAGCCAGCGGACAGGGGGCGAAAAAGGGATTCAGTACTTC.

V and J are TRBV19 and TRBJ2-5; tentative D call: TRBD1 (6 bases). The V gene lost 3 bases and the J gene lost 1 base, with 15 bases spanning the gap. This CDR3 region has 16 residues. CDR1 LNHDA and CDR2 SQIVND come from the germline V gene (reference sequence). The CDR3 sequence is CASSMGARRGQETQYF. The CDR3 bases are TGTGCCAGTAGTATGGGGGCTAGAAGGGGCCAAGAGACCCAGTACTTC.

The rearrangement uses TRBV19 and TRBJ2-1, with 10 bases fitting TRBD2. V lost 5 bases and J lost 6; bases outside the gene matches: 7. The CDR3 loop spans 15 amino acids. From germline, CDR1 is LNHDA and CDR2 SQIVND (reference sequence). CDR3 DNA: TGTGCCAGTAGTGTACTAGCGGGGTACGGCAATGAGCAGTTCTTC. Its translation is CASSVLAGYGNEQFF. Supplemented by reference TRBV19 and TRBJ2-1, the full variable domain reads DGGITQSPKYLFRKEGQNVTLSCEQNLNHDAMYWYRQDPGQGLRLIYYSQIVNDFQKGDIAEGYSVSREKKESFPLTVTSAQKNPTAFYLCASSVLAGYGNEQFFGPGTRLTVL.

In its sample, this clone was seen once. V usage is TRBV6-1 and J usage is TRBJ2-7, with unresolved D. In germline, CDR1 is MNHNS, CDR2 SASEGT. The CDR3 has 16 amino acids. V dropped 2 bases and J dropped 5 bases, with 19 bases sitting between them. CDR3 in amino acids: CASSEFADWTGDEQYF. CDR3 bases: TGTGCCAGCAGTGAATTCGCCGACTGGACGGGCGACGAGCAGTACTTC.

This clone was found once. The chain joins TRBV7-2 to TRBJ1-5, with TRBD1 matching 10 bases. CDR1 and CDR2 from the germline V gene are SGHTA and FQGNSA. With V trimmed by 2 bases and J by 4 bases, 2 bases remained unmatched. The CDR3 loop spans 15 amino acids. The CDR3 coding sequence is TGTGCCAGCAGCTTAATGGGACAGGGGAATCAGCCCCAGCATTTT. It is translated as CASSLMGQGNQPQHF.

This clone has a single count. The CDR3, as DNA: TGTGCCAGCAGTGACCGGGACAGGGGCAGTTGGCCCGGGGAGCTGTTTTTT. Translated, it gives CASSDRDRGSWPGELFF. V is TRBV6-4 and J is TRBJ2-2, with 10 bases that match TRBD1. The CDR3 consists of 17 residues. The ends lost 2 bases at V and 6 bases at J; junction bases unmatched: 9. The germline V gene encodes CDR1 MRHNA and CDR2 SNTAGT.

In nucleotides, the CDR3 is TGCGCCAGCAGCCAAGATATCACTAGCGGACCTACTAGTGGGGAGACCCAGTACTTC. As protein: CASSQDITSGPTSGETQYF. This chain uses TRBV4-3 with TRBJ2-5; 8 nucleotides agree with TRBD2. The V gene end was trimmed by 0 bases and the J gene end by 5 bases; junction bases not matched to a gene: 17. Per the germline V gene, CDR1 is LGHNA and CDR2 is YSLEER. The CDR3 consists of 19 residues.